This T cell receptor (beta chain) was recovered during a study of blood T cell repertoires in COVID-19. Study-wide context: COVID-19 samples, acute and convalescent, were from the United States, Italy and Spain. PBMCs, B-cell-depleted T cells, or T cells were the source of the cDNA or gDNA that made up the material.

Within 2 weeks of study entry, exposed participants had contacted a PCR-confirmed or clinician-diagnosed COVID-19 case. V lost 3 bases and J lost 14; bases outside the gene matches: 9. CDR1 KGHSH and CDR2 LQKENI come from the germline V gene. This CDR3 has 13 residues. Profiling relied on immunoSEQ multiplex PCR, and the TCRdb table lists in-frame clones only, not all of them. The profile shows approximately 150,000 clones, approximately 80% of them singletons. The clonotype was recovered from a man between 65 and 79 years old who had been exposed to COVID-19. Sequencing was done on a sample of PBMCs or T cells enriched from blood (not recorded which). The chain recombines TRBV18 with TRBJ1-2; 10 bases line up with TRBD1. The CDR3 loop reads CASSPDRGGLSTF. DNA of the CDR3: TGTGCCAGCTCACCGGACAGGGGGGGACTATCGACCTTC. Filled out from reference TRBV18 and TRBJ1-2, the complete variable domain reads NAGVMQNPRHLVRRRGQEARLRCSPMKGHSHVYWYRQLPEEGLKFMVYLQKENIIDESGMPKERFSAEFPKEGPSILRIQQVVRGDSAAYFCASSPDRGGLSTFGSGTRLTVV.